Listed below are T cell receptor beta chains from one sample, sequenced in a study of immune cell composition in non-small cell lung cancer. The method was immunoSEQ multiplex PCR; TCRdb's version includes in-frame clones alone and lacks a portion of them. Of more than 2,500 clones in the sample, 76% were seen once. What was sequenced was lung tumor tissue. Receptors were obtained from a human donor with non-small cell lung cancer. Each CDR3 is given with its conserved first and last residue. The order of the fields is V gene, J gene, D gene, clone size, CDR3 protein, CDR3 DNA. The D gene is left open where the match is weak. The size of a clone is reported for some rows only, either as once, few or many, or as a class for expanded clones.

>TRBV6-6|TRBJ2-1|TRBD2|NA
CASSLGLAGGINEQFF
TGTGCCAGCAGCCTGGGACTAGCGGGAGGTATCAATGAGCAGTTCTTC
>TRBV7-6|TRBJ2-3|NA|NA
CASTSGSAVADTQYF
TGTGCCAGCACCTCCGGGTCAGCGGTAGCAGATACGCAGTATTTT
>TRBV10-3|TRBJ1-2|TRBD1|NA
CATGQGRGYTF
TGTGCCACCGGACAGGGGAGAGGCTACACCTTC
>TRBV5-1|TRBJ1-1|NA|NA
CASSSLGGGSTEAFF
TGCGCCAGCAGCTCCCTCGGGGGAGGGAGCACTGAAGCTTTCTTT
>TRBV18|TRBJ1-1|NA|few
CASSPPGGSEAFF
TGTGCCAGCTCACCACCGGGAGGCTCTGAAGCTTTCTTT
>TRBV7-6|TRBJ1-2|NA|few
CASSLWQSGYTF
TGTGCCAGCAGCTTATGGCAGTCTGGCTACACCTTC
>TRBV5-5|TRBJ2-3|NA|NA
CASSFPGSDTQYF
TGTGCCAGCAGCTTCCCCGGGTCAGATACGCAGTATTTT
>TRBV27|TRBJ2-7|TRBD1|NA
CASSSPTGGLHEQYF
TGTGCCAGCAGTTCCCCGACAGGGGGACTCCACGAGCAGTACTTC
>TRBV19|TRBJ2-3|TRBD2|NA
CASSTGAGNADTQYF
TGTGCCAGTAGTACAGGAGCGGGGAACGCAGATACGCAGTATTTT
>TRBV5-1|TRBJ2-7|NA|NA
CASSSTQGAGQYF
TGCGCCAGCAGCAGCACACAGGGTGCAGGGCAGTACTTC
>TRBV18|TRBJ1-2|NA|few
CASSPGAAGYTF
TGTGCCAGCTCACCTGGGGCTGCCGGCTACACCTTC
>TRBV5-1|TRBJ2-2|NA|NA
CASSWATGASGELFF
TGCGCCAGCAGCTGGGCGACAGGAGCGTCCGGGGAGCTGTTTTTT
>TRBV6-5|TRBJ1-6|NA|NA
CASSYRPPRHNSPLHF
TGTGCCAGCAGTTACCGGCCACCGAGGCATAATTCACCCCTCCACTTT
>TRBV10-1|TRBJ2-1|TRBD1|NA
CASSDTGQIYNEQFF
TGCGCCAGCAGTGATACGGGACAGATCTACAATGAGCAGTTCTTC
>TRBV30|TRBJ2-7|TRBD2|NA
CAWKTSGSYEQYF
TGTGCCTGGAAAACTAGCGGATCCTACGAGCAGTACTTC
>TRBV6-4|TRBJ2-5|TRBD2|NA
CASSKLAGAGETQYF
TGTGCCAGCAGCAAGCTAGCGGGGGCAGGAGAGACCCAGTACTTC
>TRBV7-9|TRBJ2-2|NA|NA
CASSRERGRTGELFF
TGTGCCAGCAGCCGGGAGAGGGGGCGAACCGGGGAGCTGTTTTTT
>TRBV30|TRBJ1-5|TRBD1|NA
CAWSVTGQNQPQHF
TGTGCCTGGAGTGTGACAGGGCAAAATCAGCCCCAGCATTTT
>TRBV9|TRBJ2-1|NA|once
CASSVGGKYSNEQFF
TGTGCCAGCAGCGTAGGGGGCAAATACTCCAATGAGCAGTTCTTC
>TRBV2|TRBJ2-7|TRBD1|NA
CASSADRGAYEQYF
TGTGCCAGCAGTGCGGACAGGGGAGCCTACGAGCAGTACTTC
>TRBV6-1|TRBJ2-7|TRBD1|NA
CASNSGGQSYEQYF
TGTGCCAGCAATTCAGGGGGACAATCCTACGAGCAGTACTTC
>TRBV27|TRBJ1-4|TRBD1|few
CATKEGTGIEKLFF
TGTGCCACCAAAGAGGGGACAGGGATTGAAAAACTGTTTTTT
>TRBV30|TRBJ1-2|NA|NA
CAWSTLTRGYGYTF
TGTGCCTGGAGTACCCTGACGAGGGGGTATGGCTACACCTTC
>TRBV4-3|TRBJ2-2|NA|NA
CASSQDGRRGGTGELFF
TGCGCCAGCAGCCAAGACGGCCGGCGAGGAGGGACCGGGGAGCTGTTTTTT
>TRBV2|TRBJ2-3|NA|NA
CASSTGVRTDTQYF
TGTGCCAGCAGTACGGGAGTGCGGACAGATACGCAGTATTTT
>TRBV18|TRBJ2-5|NA|NA
CASSPSQAKETQYF
TGTGCCAGCTCACCATCGCAGGCGAAAGAGACCCAGTACTTC
>TRBV2|TRBJ2-7|NA|NA
CASSARGEQYF
TGTGCCAGCAGCGCCCGGGGGGAGCAGTACTTC
>TRBV28|TRBJ1-5|TRBD1|once
CASSFGDRDNQPQHF
TGTGCCAGCAGTTTCGGGGACAGGGACAATCAGCCCCAGCATTTT
>TRBV11-2|TRBJ2-1|TRBD2|NA
CASTFTSGDLRPQFF
TGTGCCAGCACCTTCACTAGCGGCGACCTACGCCCACAGTTCTTC
>TRBV25-1|TRBJ1-1|NA|NA
CASTGPFTEAFF
TGTGCCAGCACAGGGCCTTTCACTGAAGCTTTCTTT
>TRBV5-4|TRBJ2-1|NA|NA
CASSLGRRGARGDEQFF
TGTGCCAGCAGCTTAGGCCGCCGGGGGGCTAGGGGGGATGAGCAGTTCTTC
>TRBV5-6|TRBJ2-6|NA|NA
CASSFNSGANVLTF
TGTGCCAGCAGCTTCAATTCTGGGGCCAACGTCCTGACTTTC
>TRBV4-1|TRBJ2-3|NA|NA
CASQGLPTDTQYF
TGCGCCAGCCAGGGTCTTCCCACAGATACGCAGTATTTT
>TRBV27|TRBJ1-6|TRBD1|NA
CASKGTASSYNSPLHF
TGTGCCAGCAAAGGGACAGCGAGCTCCTATAATTCACCCCTCCACTTT
>TRBV7-9|TRBJ2-5|NA|NA
CASSPTSGTQYF
TGTGCCAGCAGCCCGACCTCGGGAACCCAGTACTTC
>TRBV7-9|TRBJ2-1|TRBD1|NA
CASSSHLGQGLGNEQFF
TGTGCCAGCAGCTCACATCTTGGACAGGGGTTGGGGAATGAGCAGTTCTTC
>TRBV7-2|TRBJ2-2|TRBD2|NA
CASSSSGGAPGELFF
TGTGCCAGCAGTTCTAGCGGGGGGGCTCCCGGGGAGCTGTTTTTT
>TRBV6-5|TRBJ2-3|TRBD2|NA
CASSLAGTGPDTQYF
TGTGCCAGCAGTTTAGCGGGGACGGGGCCCGATACGCAGTATTTT
>TRBV6-1|TRBJ2-2|TRBD2|NA
CASSELAGGTGELFF
TGTGCCAGCAGTGAACTAGCGGGGGGCACCGGGGAGCTGTTTTTT
>TRBV6-1|TRBJ1-4|TRBD1|NA
CASNQGGATNEKLFF
TGTGCCAGCAACCAGGGGGGAGCAACTAATGAAAAACTGTTTTTT
>TRBV27|TRBJ2-2|TRBD2|NA
CASSFKPGLAGTGELFF
TGTGCCAGCAGTTTCAAACCGGGACTAGCGGGGACCGGGGAGCTGTTTTTT
>TRBV6-6|TRBJ1-6|NA|few
CASSYSGGDSPLHF
TGTGCCAGCAGTTACTCAGGGGGTGATTCACCCCTCCACTTT